Listed below are T cell receptor beta chains from one sample, sequenced in a study of cytomegalovirus exposure and HLA in healthy donors. The table came from immunoSEQ multiplex PCR; TCRdb's copy has only in-frame clones and leaves some out. The sample includes approximately 150,000 clones, around 80% of them seen just once. The sample taken for sequencing was PBMCs. The receptors were sampled from a male donor in good health and CMV-seronegative. Each CDR3 is given with its conserved first and last residue. Fields, in order: CDR3 protein, CDR3 DNA, clone size, D gene, V gene, J gene. The D gene is left open where the match is weak. Clone size is stated in some rows and not others, as once, few, many or a class when expanded.

CASSLTGTVQPQHF,TGTGCCAGCAGTTTGACAGGGACGGTTCAGCCCCAGCATTTT,NA,TRBD1,TRBV5-8,TRBJ1-5
CASTDTTNEKLFF,TGTGCCAGTACGGACACAACTAATGAAAAACTGTTTTTT,NA,NA,TRBV19,TRBJ1-4
CASRSGGSRAYGYTF,TGTGCCAGTAGATCAGGGGGCAGTCGCGCCTATGGCTACACCTTC,NA,TRBD1,TRBV19,TRBJ1-2
CASSLILAGSSYNSPLHF,TGTGCCAGCAGCTTGATCCTGGCAGGTAGCTCCTATAATTCACCCCTCCACTTT,NA,NA,TRBV7-2,TRBJ1-6
CASSLYVSSYNEQFF,TGTGCCAGCAGCTTGTACGTGAGCTCCTACAATGAGCAGTTCTTC,NA,NA,TRBV5-4,TRBJ2-1
CASSEQGGTQYF,TGTGCCAGCAGTGAACAGGGGGGGACCCAGTACTTC,NA,TRBD1,TRBV6-5,TRBJ2-5
CASSEGTRAYNEQFF,TGCGCCAGCAGTGAGGGGACAAGGGCCTACAATGAGCAGTTCTTC,NA,NA,TRBV10-2,TRBJ2-1
CASSPTDGRFNYGYTF,TGTGCCAGCTCACCTACGGACGGGAGATTTAACTATGGCTACACCTTC,NA,NA,TRBV18,TRBJ1-2
CASTPPGETEAFF,TGCGCCAGCACTCCCCCAGGGGAAACTGAAGCTTTCTTT,few,NA,TRBV10-2,TRBJ1-1
CASSMGFQGLHAFF,TGTGCCAGTAGTATGGGTTTTCAGGGGCTCCATGCTTTCTTT,NA,NA,TRBV19,TRBJ1-1
CASSAGLAGGLRNEQFF,TGTGCCAGCAGCGCCGGACTAGCGGGGGGCCTTAGGAATGAGCAGTTCTTC,NA,TRBD2,TRBV7-8,TRBJ2-1
CASSPWTEKNEKLFF,TGCGCCAGCAGCCCATGGACAGAAAAAAATGAAAAACTGTTTTTT,few,NA,TRBV4-1,TRBJ1-4
CASSGGQGVIYEQYF,TGTGCCAGCAGCGGGGGACAGGGGGTAATCTACGAGCAGTACTTC,NA,TRBD1,TRBV5-4,TRBJ2-7
CASSWTGGNEQFF,TGTGCCAGCAGTTGGACAGGGGGGAATGAGCAGTTCTTC,NA,TRBD1,TRBV27,TRBJ2-1
CASSKGRGDTQYF,TGTGCCAGCAGCAAAGGTAGGGGAGATACGCAGTATTTT,NA,NA,TRBV21-1,TRBJ2-3
CAWSYPTGDTGELFF,TGTGCCTGGAGTTATCCGACAGGGGACACCGGGGAGCTGTTTTTT,few,TRBD1,TRBV30,TRBJ2-2
CASPTSSGELFF,TGTGCCAGCCCTACCTCTTCCGGGGAGCTGTTTTTT,NA,NA,TRBV6-5,TRBJ2-2
CASSLVGAGVADTQYF,TGTGCCAGCAGCTTAGTCGGGGCGGGGGTGGCAGATACGCAGTATTTT,NA,TRBD2,TRBV7-2,TRBJ2-3